Described below is a single T cell receptor (beta chain) sequence and its context. The antigen it recognizes is unknown. Per-base quality was not reported, and no clone a single base away is much larger than it. Collaborating institutions collected whole blood in K2EDTA tubes following their own protocols. Collaborator samples were shipped for TCRbeta analysis as frozen whole blood, isolated PBMCs, or DNA extracted from either sample type. The data derive from a study of blood T cell repertoires in COVID-19 (dated by TCRdb to 2018 to 2020). Regarding the research as a whole: Samples covering the acute and convalescent phases of COVID-19 were provided by collaborators in the United States, Italy and Spain. The prospective study material was composed of cDNA or gDNA derived from T cells, B-cell-depleted T cells, or PBMCs. Subjects who had been exposed to COVID-19, were actively infected with it, or had recovered from it provided the deeply sampled blood TCRbeta repertoires that made up the dataset. The repertoires were released in a freely available public database meant as a resource for research on the immune response to SARS-CoV-2. The samples were drawn from the first 160 participants of the ongoing ImmuneRACE study and from 950 to 1,500 subjects provided by 6 global collaborators. Sample metadata almost always included a de-identified subject ID, COVID-19 status, age in years and sex. HLA class I and class II types, where available, came from metadata supplied by the sample provider rather than from assay-based typing.

CDR1 and CDR2 are read off the germline V gene as KGHSH and LQKENI. The junction shows trimming of 0 bases on V and 6 bases on J, plus 12 bases between the germline ends. The CDR3 starts with the cysteine, ends with the phenylalanine, and has 15 residues. Solely the CDR3 DNA is kept, with 45 bases framed from the first base. What the authors observed across the whole study: Clinical and demographic metadata were provided uncurated, with the amount varying by source and participant.

TCRbeta CDR3 regions were amplified from genomic DNA using the immunoSEQ Assay, a bias-controlled multiplex PCR. The source study handled its data this way. The number of nucleated cells in each sample was estimated from the amplification of reference gene primers within the assay. Sequence reads were collapsed and filtered to measure the absolute abundance of every unique TCRbeta CDR3 rearrangement. Productive Simpson clonality was computed per sample as the square root of Simpson's diversity index over productive rearrangements. What TCRdb holds here is the immuneACCESS table cut down to in-frame rearrangements. Part of the clones is not present; checked against another copy, under half of the missing clones reflect an unresolved V gene, and the others are unexplained. D and trimming were read from the DNA, whereas the V and J calls and clone size are those reported in that table. Counted in this sample were around 260,000 clones; around four fifths of them appeared once. The ten largest clones represent 4.2% of the sample.

Sequencing was carried out using peripheral blood. The origin of this receptor is a man between 60 and 70 years old with acute or convalescent COVID-19. The chain couples TRBV18 to TRBJ2-1; TRBD2 is possibly the D segment (6 matching bases). The DNA is as follows: TGTGCCAGCTCACCACCGACTAGATTCCGCAATGAGCAGTTCTTC. Translated, it reads CASSPPTRFRNEQFF.